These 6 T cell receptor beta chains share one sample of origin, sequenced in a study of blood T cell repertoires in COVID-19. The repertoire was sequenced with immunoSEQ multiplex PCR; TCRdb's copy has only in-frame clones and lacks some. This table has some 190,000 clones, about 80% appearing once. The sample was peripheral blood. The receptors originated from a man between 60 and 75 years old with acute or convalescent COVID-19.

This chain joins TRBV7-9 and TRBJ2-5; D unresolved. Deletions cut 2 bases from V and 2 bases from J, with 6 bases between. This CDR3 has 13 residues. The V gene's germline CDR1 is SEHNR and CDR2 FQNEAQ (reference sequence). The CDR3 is CASSLSGQETQYF. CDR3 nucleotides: TGTGCCAGCAGCTTATCAGGACAAGAGACCCAGTACTTC.

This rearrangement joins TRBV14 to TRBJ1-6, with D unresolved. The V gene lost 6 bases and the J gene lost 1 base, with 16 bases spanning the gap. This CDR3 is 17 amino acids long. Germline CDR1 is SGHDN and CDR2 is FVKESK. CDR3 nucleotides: TGTGCCAGCAGAGTTCCAAAAGTCGGTTCCTATAATTCACCCCTCCACTTT. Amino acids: CASRVPKVGSYNSPLHF.

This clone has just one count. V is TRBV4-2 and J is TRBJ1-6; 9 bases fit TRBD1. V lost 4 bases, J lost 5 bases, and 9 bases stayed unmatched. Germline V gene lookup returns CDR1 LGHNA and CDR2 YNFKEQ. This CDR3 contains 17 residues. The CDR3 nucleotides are TGTGCCAGCAGCCTTGACAGGGGGAATAGGAATAATTCACCCCTCCACTTT. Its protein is CASSLDRGNRNNSPLHF.

The CDR3 DNA is TGTGCCAGCAGCCAAACCATGAGGACCCAGTACTTC. This encodes CASSQTMRTQYF. The chain couples TRBV3-1 (or the pseudogene TRBV3-2) to TRBJ2-5; D unclear. The CDR3 length is 12 residues. V lost 2 bases, J lost 7 bases, and 8 bases lay in between. Germline V gene sequence: CDR1 LGHDT, CDR2 YNNKEL (reference sequence).

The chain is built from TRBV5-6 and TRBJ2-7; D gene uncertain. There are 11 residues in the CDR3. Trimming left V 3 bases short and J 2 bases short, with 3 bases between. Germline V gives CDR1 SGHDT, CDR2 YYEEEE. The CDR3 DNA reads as TGTGCCAGCAGCTCTACCTACGAGCAGTACTTC. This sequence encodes CASSSTYEQYF.

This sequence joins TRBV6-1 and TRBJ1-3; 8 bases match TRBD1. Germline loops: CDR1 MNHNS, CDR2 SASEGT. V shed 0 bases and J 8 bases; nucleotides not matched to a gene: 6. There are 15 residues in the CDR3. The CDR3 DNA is TGTGCCAGCAGTGAAGCGACAGGGGAGTGGTACACCATATATTTT. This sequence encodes CASSEATGEWYTIYF.